The text below deals with one TCR beta chain. Individuals aged 18 to 89 years were recruited from 24 US areas. Recovered participants had two consecutive negative NP/OP PCR tests, healthcare professional clearance, or symptom resolution. Germline loops: CDR1 SGHDN, CDR2 FVKESK. V lost 0 bases, J lost 0 bases, and 11 bases stayed unmatched. The CDR3 length is 19 residues. This sample is drawn from a study of blood T cell repertoires in COVID-19. Study summary: PBMCs, B-cell-depleted T cells, or T cells were the source of the cDNA or gDNA that made up the material.

Methods used by the authors: Amplification of reference gene primers provided the estimated nucleated cell counts. The data were produced by immunoSEQ multiplex PCR, yet TCRdb's version contains in-frame clones alone and is incomplete. That table supplies the V and J calls and clone size; D and trimming were determined from the DNA. The sample records roughly 300,000 clones, over 75% being singletons. This TCR came from a woman aged 30 to 39 who had recovered from COVID-19. The genes are TRBV14 and TRBJ2-7, with 10 positions matching TRBD1. The material sequenced was PBMCs or T cells enriched from blood (not recorded which). This chain's CDR3 is CASSQDLGDRGFRSYEQYF. The CDR3 nucleotides are TGTGCCAGCAGCCAAGATCTCGGGGACAGGGGTTTTCGCTCCTACGAGCAGTACTTC.